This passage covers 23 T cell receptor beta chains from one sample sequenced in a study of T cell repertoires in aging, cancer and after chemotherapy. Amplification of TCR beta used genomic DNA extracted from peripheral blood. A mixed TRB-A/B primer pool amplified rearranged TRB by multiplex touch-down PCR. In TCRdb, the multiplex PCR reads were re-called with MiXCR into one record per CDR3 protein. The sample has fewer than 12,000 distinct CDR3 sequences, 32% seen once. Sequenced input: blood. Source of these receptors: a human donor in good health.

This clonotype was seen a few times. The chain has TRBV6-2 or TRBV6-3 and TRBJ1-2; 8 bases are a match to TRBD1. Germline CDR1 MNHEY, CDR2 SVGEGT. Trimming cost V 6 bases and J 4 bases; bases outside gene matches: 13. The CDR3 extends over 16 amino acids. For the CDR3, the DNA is TGTGCCAGCAGCTATTTTGAGACAGGGGCGGGCTATGGCTACACCTTC. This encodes CASSYFETGAGYGYTF.

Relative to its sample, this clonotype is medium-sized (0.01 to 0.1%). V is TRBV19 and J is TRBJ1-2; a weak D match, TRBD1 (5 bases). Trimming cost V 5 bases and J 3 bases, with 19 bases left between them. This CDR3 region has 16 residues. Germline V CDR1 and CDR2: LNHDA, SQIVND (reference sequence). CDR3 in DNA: TGTGCCAGTAGTTCGAGGGGATACGACAGCTACTATGGCTACACCTTC. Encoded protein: CASSSRGYDSYYGYTF.

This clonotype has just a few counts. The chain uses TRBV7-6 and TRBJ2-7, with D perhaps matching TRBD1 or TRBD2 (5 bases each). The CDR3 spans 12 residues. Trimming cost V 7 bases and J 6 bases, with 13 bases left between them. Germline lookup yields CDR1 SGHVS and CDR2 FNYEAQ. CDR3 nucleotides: TGTGCCAGCACCGCACCCGGGACCGAGCAGTACTTC. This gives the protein CASTAPGTEQYF.

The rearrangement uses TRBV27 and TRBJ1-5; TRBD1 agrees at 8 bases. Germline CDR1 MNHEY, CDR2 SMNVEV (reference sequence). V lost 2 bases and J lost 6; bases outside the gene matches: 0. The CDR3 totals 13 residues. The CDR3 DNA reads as TGTGCCAGCAGTTTAACAGGGGGTCAGCCCCAGCATTTT. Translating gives CASSLTGGQPQHF.

The DNA for the CDR3 is TGTGCCAGCAGCTTGGCGGCACAGACTAACACTGAAGCTTTCTTT. This translates into CASSLAAQTNTEAFF. This chain joins TRBV5-6 and TRBJ1-1, with unresolved D. This CDR3 has 15 amino acids. Trimming shortened V by 0 bases and J by 2 bases, and 11 bases separated the two germline ends. Germline lookup yields CDR1 SGHDT and CDR2 YYEEEE.

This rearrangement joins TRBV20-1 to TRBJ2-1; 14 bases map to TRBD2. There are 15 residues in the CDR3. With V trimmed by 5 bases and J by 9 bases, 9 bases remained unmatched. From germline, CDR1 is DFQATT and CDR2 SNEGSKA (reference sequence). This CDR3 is CSAYKTSGRAGEQFF. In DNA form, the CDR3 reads TGCAGTGCTTATAAGACTAGCGGGAGGGCCGGTGAGCAGTTCTTC.

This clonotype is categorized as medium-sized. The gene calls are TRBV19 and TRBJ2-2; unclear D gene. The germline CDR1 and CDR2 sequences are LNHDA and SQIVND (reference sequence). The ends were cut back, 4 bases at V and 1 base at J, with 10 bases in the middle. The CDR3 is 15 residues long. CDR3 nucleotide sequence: TGTGCCAGTAGTACTCCCCATCTGAACACCGGGGAGCTGTTTTTT. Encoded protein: CASSTPHLNTGELFF. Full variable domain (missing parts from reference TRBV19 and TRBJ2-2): DGGITQSPKYLFRKEGQNVTLSCEQNLNHDAMYWYRQDPGQGLRLIYYSQIVNDFQKGDIAEGYSVSREKKESFPLTVTSAQKNPTAFYLCASSTPHLNTGELFFGEGSRLTVL.

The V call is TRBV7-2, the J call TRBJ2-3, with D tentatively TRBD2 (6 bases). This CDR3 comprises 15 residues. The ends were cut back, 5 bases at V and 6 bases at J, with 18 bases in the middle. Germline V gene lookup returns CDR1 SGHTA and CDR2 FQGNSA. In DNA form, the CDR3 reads TGTGCCAGCAGCCTTCCTTGGCGGGACGGGGATACGCAGTATTTT. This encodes CASSLPWRDGDTQYF.

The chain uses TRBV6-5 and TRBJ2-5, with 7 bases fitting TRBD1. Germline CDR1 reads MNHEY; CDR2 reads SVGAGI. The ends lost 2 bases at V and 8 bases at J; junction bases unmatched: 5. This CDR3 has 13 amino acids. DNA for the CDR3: TGTGCCAGCAGTTACCCAGGGGGAGACACCCAGTACTTC. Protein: CASSYPGGDTQYF.

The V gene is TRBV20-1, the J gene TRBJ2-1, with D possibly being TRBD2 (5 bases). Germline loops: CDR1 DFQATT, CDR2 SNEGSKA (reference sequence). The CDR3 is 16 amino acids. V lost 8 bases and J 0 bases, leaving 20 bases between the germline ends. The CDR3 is CSPLVGRPSSYNEQFF. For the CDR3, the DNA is TGCAGTCCATTAGTAGGGAGACCGAGCTCCTACAATGAGCAGTTCTTC.

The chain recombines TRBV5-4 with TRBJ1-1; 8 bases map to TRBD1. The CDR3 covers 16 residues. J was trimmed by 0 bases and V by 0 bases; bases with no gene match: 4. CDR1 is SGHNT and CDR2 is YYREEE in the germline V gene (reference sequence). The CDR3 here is CASSLVDRVMNTEAFF. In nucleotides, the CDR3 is TGTGCCAGCAGCTTGGTGGACAGGGTAATGAACACTGAAGCTTTCTTT.

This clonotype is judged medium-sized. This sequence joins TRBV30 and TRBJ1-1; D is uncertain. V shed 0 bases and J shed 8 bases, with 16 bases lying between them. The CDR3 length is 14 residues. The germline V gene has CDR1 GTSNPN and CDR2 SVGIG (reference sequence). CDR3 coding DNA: TGTGCCTGGAGTGTACGGGCAGTCGCGTCGGAAGCTTTCTTT. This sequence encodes CAWSVRAVASEAFF.

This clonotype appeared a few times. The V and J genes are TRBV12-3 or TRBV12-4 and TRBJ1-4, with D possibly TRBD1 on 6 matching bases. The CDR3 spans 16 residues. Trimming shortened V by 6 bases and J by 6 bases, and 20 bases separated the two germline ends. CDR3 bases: TGTGCCAGCAGCCCTGGACAGATGAACCCCTATGAAAAACTGTTTTTT. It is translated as CASSPGQMNPYEKLFF.

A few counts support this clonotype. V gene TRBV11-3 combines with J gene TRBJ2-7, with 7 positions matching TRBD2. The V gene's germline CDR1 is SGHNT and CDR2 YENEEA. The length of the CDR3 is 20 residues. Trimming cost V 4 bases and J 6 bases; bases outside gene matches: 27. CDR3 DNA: TGTGCCAGCAGCTCCCCGGGCGGGGCTAGCGGAGGGGTATTTTGGGCCGAGCAGTACTTC. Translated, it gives CASSSPGGASGGVFWAEQYF.

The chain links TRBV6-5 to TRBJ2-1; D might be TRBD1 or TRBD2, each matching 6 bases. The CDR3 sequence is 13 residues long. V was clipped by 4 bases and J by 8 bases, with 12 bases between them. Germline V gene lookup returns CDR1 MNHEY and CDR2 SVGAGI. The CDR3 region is CASSLEGGDEQFF. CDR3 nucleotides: TGTGCCAGCAGTTTGGAGGGGGGAGATGAGCAGTTCTTC.

Here the CDR3 reads CASSFSLGTGKTEAFF. DNA for the CDR3: TGTGCCAGCAGCTTCAGCCTCGGGACAGGGAAAACTGAAGCTTTCTTT. V and J are TRBV5-5 and TRBJ1-1; 9 bases are a match to TRBD1. The germline gives CDR1 SGHKS, CDR2 YYEKEE (reference sequence). The CDR3 has 16 residues. V was clipped by 2 bases and J by 5 bases; unmatched bases: 10.

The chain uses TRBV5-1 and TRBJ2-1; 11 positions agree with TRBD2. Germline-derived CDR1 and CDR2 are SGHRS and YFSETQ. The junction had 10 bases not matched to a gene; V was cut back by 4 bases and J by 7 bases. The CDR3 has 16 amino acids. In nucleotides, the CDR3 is TGCGCCAGCAGCACACCACTAGCGGGAGCGGGAAATGAGCAGTTCTTC. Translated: CASSTPLAGAGNEQFF.

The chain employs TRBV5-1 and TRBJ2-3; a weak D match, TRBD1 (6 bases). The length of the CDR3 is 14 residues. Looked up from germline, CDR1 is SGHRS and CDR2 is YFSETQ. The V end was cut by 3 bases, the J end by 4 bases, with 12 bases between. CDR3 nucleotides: TGCGCCAGCAGCTCCACAGGGCCTTCAGATACGCAGTATTTT. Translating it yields CASSSTGPSDTQYF.

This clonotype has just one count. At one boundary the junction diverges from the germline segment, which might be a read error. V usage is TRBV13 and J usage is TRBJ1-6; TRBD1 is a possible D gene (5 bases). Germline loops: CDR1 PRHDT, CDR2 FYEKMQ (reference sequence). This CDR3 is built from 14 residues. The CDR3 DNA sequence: TGTGCCAACAGCTTATTCGGGGCTGGAAGGGCCCTCCACTTT. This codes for CANSLFGAGRALHF.

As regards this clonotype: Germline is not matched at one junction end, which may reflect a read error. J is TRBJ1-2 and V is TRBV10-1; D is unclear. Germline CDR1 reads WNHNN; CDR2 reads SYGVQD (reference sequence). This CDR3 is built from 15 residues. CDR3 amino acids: CASSFGGGSNYGYTF. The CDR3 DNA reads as TGTGCCAGCAGTTTCGGAGGTGGCAGTAACTATGGCTACACCTTC.

DNA of the CDR3: TGTGCCAGCAGCTCCCGGGGGGTGACAGGGCGAGTCGATGAGCAGTTCTTC. Translating it yields CASSSRGVTGRVDEQFF. The chain couples TRBV7-6 to TRBJ2-1; possibly TRBD1 or TRBD2 for D (7 bases each). Germline CDR1 is SGHVS and CDR2 is FNYEAQ. This CDR3 is built from 17 residues. Trimming removed 4 bases at V and 8 bases at J, with 24 bases between.

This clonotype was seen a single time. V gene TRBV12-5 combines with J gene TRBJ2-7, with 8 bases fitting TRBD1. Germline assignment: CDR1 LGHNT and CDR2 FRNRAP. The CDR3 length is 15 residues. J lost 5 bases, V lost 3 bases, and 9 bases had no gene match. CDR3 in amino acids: CASGFLQGVFHEQYF. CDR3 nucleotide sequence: TGTGCTAGTGGTTTCTTACAGGGGGTCTTTCACGAGCAGTACTTC.

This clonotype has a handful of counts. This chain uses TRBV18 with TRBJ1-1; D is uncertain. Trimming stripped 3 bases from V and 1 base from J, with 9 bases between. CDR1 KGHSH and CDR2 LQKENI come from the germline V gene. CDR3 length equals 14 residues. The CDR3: CASSPRRGNTEAFF. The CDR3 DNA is TGTGCCAGCTCACCCCGACGGGGGAACACTGAAGCTTTCTTT.